This entry lists 28 T cell receptor beta chains sequenced from one sample in a study of T cell responses to AZD1222 COVID-19 vaccine. Here immunoSEQ multiplex PCR was the method, and the copy in TCRdb shows in-frame clones only, minus some. The table has roughly 120,000 clones, around 90% seen once. Sequenced here: peripheral blood, sampled on day 0 of AZD1222 vaccination. The receptors come from an adult in good health.

The chain joins TRBV2 to TRBJ2-7; 7 bases agree with TRBD1. The CDR3 loop spans 13 amino acids. Germline V gene sequence: CDR1 SNHLY, CDR2 FYNNEI. Unmatched junction bases numbered 8, after V lost 6 bases and J lost 6 bases. Here the CDR3 reads CASSGTAPSEQYF. CDR3 nucleotides: TGTGCCAGCAGCGGGACAGCCCCCTCCGAGCAGTACTTC.

The CDR3 here is CASSTGQGYEKLFF. CDR3 in DNA: TGTGCCAGCAGCACGGGACAGGGGTATGAAAAACTGTTTTTT. This chain connects TRBV7-6 to TRBJ1-4, with 10 bases that match TRBD1. The CDR3 is made up of 14 amino acids. Germline CDR1 SGHVS, CDR2 FNYEAQ. Unmatched junction bases numbered 3, after V lost 5 bases and J lost 6 bases.

The V call is TRBV2, the J call TRBJ1-2; 9 bases match TRBD1. The junction had 3 bases not matched to a gene; V was cut back by 6 bases and J by 7 bases. Per germline, CDR1 SNHLY and CDR2 FYNNEI. There are 12 residues in the CDR3. The CDR3 nucleotides are TGTGCCAGCAGGACAGGGGGTTCTGGCTACACCTTC. It yields the protein CASRTGGSGYTF.

V gene TRBV4-2 combines with J gene TRBJ1-2; 8 bases map to TRBD1. The ends lost 0 bases at V and 4 bases at J; junction bases unmatched: 7. There are 16 residues in the CDR3. Germline loops: CDR1 LGHNA, CDR2 YNFKEQ. The CDR3 sequence: CASSQEGGRGPYGYTF. The CDR3 DNA follows: TGTGCCAGCAGCCAAGAAGGTGGCAGGGGGCCCTATGGCTACACCTTC.

The gene calls are TRBV30 and TRBJ1-3, with D hard to call. Trimming removed 8 bases from V and 0 bases from J, with 11 bases in between. The CDR3 runs to 13 residues. CDR1 GTSNPN and CDR2 SVGIG come from the germline V gene (reference sequence). CDR3 sequence reads: CAEQPFSGNTIYF. As DNA, the CDR3 is TGTGCCGAGCAGCCTTTCTCTGGAAACACCATATATTTT.

The genes are TRBV12-3 or TRBV12-4 and TRBJ1-3; no reliable D call. The V and J ends lost 4 bases and 4 bases respectively, with 5 bases between them. The CDR3 has 12 residues. CDR3 DNA: TGTGCCAGCAGTTCTCAGGGAAACACCATATATTTT. Its protein product is CASSSQGNTIYF.

The V gene is TRBV27, the J gene TRBJ2-7; 7 bases fit TRBD1. CDR1 and CDR2 from the germline V gene are MNHEY and SMNVEV (reference sequence). With V trimmed by 8 bases and J by 2 bases, 6 bases remained unmatched. This CDR3 is built from 13 residues. Here the CDR3 reads CASHSGTAYEQYF. CDR3 in DNA: TGTGCCAGCCATTCTGGGACAGCCTACGAGCAGTACTTC.

The genes are TRBV7-9 and TRBJ1-2, with a weak D call TRBD1 (5 bases). V was cut by 6 bases and J by 8 bases, with 19 bases left in between. This CDR3 is 14 amino acids long. Germline V gene data show CDR1 as SEHNR and CDR2 as FQNEAQ (reference sequence). DNA for the CDR3: TGTGCCAGCAGTTATACAGGTTCTGTGGTGGGCTACACCTTC. This sequence encodes CASSYTGSVVGYTF.

The chain has TRBV14 and TRBJ1-2; D not resolved. Trimming removed 1 base at V and 6 bases at J, with 9 bases between. This CDR3 is 13 amino acids long. Germline CDR1 and CDR2: SGHDN and FVKESK. The DNA of the CDR3 is TGTGCCAGCAGCCAAGTCAGGACCCATGGCTACACCTTC. Residues: CASSQVRTHGYTF.

The rearrangement joins TRBV10-3 to TRBJ2-7, with TRBD1 matching over 9 bases. The CDR3 runs 15 residues. Germline V CDR1 and CDR2: ENHRY, SYGVKD. The V segment lost 6 bases and the J segment 3 bases; nucleotides outside the gene matches: 9. CDR3 sequence reads: CAIRYPGTGSYEQYF. DNA for the CDR3: TGTGCCATCAGATACCCCGGGACAGGGAGCTACGAGCAGTACTTC.

The rearrangement uses TRBV25-1 and TRBJ1-2; 10 nucleotides match TRBD1. The CDR3 loop spans 15 amino acids. Germline CDR1 reads MGHDK; CDR2 reads SYGVNS. The junction had 5 bases not matched to a gene; V was cut back by 3 bases and J by 4 bases. In DNA form, the CDR3 reads TGTGCCAGCAGTGATTACGGGACAGGGGCCTATGGCTACACCTTC. Translated, it gives CASSDYGTGAYGYTF.

This clone occurred once. The rearrangement joins TRBV6-6 to TRBJ1-5, with D unresolved. This CDR3 spans 13 amino acids. Trimming took off 6 bases at V and 3 bases at J, with 9 bases between the two ends. From germline, CDR1 is MNHNY and CDR2 SVGAGI (reference sequence). The CDR3 loop reads CASRQQINQPQHF. For the CDR3, the DNA is TGTGCCAGCAGACAGCAAATCAATCAGCCCCAGCATTTT.

The genes are TRBV30 and TRBJ2-2; no firm D call. CDR1 GTSNPN and CDR2 SVGIG come from the germline V gene (reference sequence). The CDR3 contains 13 residues. V dropped 0 bases and J dropped 7 bases, with 9 bases sitting between them. The CDR3 region is CAWSVLRDGELFF. For the CDR3, the DNA is TGTGCCTGGAGTGTACTTAGGGACGGGGAGCTGTTTTTT.

CDR3 sequence reads: CASSIRQGIPQPQHF. As DNA, the CDR3 is TGTGCCAGTAGTATAAGACAGGGAATACCCCAGCCCCAGCATTTT. V usage is TRBV19 and J usage is TRBJ1-5; TRBD1 agrees at 7 bases. The ends lost 2 bases at V and 7 bases at J; junction bases unmatched: 8. The CDR3 has 15 residues. From germline, CDR1 is LNHDA and CDR2 SQIVND (reference sequence).

The genes are TRBV27 and TRBJ2-2; D is ambiguous. V lost 3 bases to trimming and J lost 1 base, with 6 bases between them. The length of the CDR3 is 14 residues. CDR1 MNHEY and CDR2 SMNVEV come from the germline V gene (reference sequence). The CDR3 DNA reads TGTGCCAGCAGTTTGGGTATGAACACCGGGGAGCTGTTTTTT. Residues: CASSLGMNTGELFF.

This chain links TRBV20-1 with TRBJ1-1; no definite D call. The ends were cut back, 3 bases at V and 1 base at J, with 3 bases in the middle. CDR3 length equals 11 residues. CDR1 is DFQATT and CDR2 is SNEGSKA in the germline V gene (reference sequence). The CDR3 here is CSASQNTEAFF. As DNA, the CDR3 is TGCAGTGCTAGTCAGAACACTGAAGCTTTCTTT.

The rearrangement links TRBV10-2 to TRBJ1-2; D uncertain. V was pared by 2 bases and J by 8 bases, with 9 bases between. This CDR3 is built from 12 residues. Germline CDR1 is WSHSY and CDR2 is SAAADI. The CDR3 region is CASSEMGGGYTF. The CDR3, as DNA: TGCGCCAGCAGTGAGATGGGAGGGGGCTACACCTTC.

The V gene is TRBV4-1, the J gene TRBJ2-2, with D perhaps matching TRBD1 (6 bases). Trimming cost V 1 base and J 1 base, with 19 bases left between them. The V gene's germline CDR1 is MGHRA and CDR2 YSYEKL. CDR3 length equals 19 residues. The CDR3 DNA reads as TGCGCCAGCAGCCAAGTTCACCGTGTCCCGGGACAGAACACCGGGGAGCTGTTTTTT. It is translated as CASSQVHRVPGQNTGELFF.

The chain employs TRBV2 and TRBJ2-1; 7 nucleotides agree with TRBD2. J gave up 3 bases and V 8 bases, and 10 bases lay outside the gene matches. Per the germline V gene, CDR1 is SNHLY and CDR2 is FYNNEI. The CDR3 is 15 amino acids. The CDR3 loop is CASGIRASGYNEQFF. The CDR3 bases are TGTGCCAGCGGCATTCGGGCTAGCGGCTACAATGAGCAGTTCTTC.

The DNA of the CDR3 is TGTGCCTGGGAGGCAGTTACTAGCACAGATACGCAGTATTTT. This translates into CAWEAVTSTDTQYF. The chain couples TRBV30 to TRBJ2-3; D not certain. V was cut by 5 bases and J by 0 bases, with 12 bases left in between. CDR1 is GTSNPN, CDR2 SVGIG, per germline (reference sequence). The CDR3 is 14 amino acids.

The genes are TRBV28 and TRBJ2-7, with unresolved D. Germline-derived CDR1 and CDR2 are MDHEN and SYDVKM. The CDR3 contains 14 residues. The V end lost 2 bases, the J end lost 2 bases, and 10 bases lay between the germline ends. CDR3 DNA sequence: TGTGCCAGCAGTTTAACCAAGGCCCCCTACGAGCAGTACTTC. This translates into CASSLTKAPYEQYF.

The chain employs TRBV9 and TRBJ1-2; 7 positions match TRBD1. Germline CDR1 SGDLS, CDR2 YYNGEE. This CDR3 region has 15 residues. V lost 3 bases and J lost 1; bases outside the gene matches: 6. The CDR3 spells CASSGTRQGNYGYTF. The DNA of the CDR3 is TGTGCCAGCAGCGGAACGAGACAGGGTAACTATGGCTACACCTTC.

The chain recombines TRBV7-3 with TRBJ1-1; D gene ambiguous. CDR1 is SGHTA and CDR2 is FQGTGA in the germline V gene. V lost 5 bases to trimming and J lost 3 bases, with 10 bases between them. This CDR3 region has 13 residues. The CDR3 DNA follows: TGTGCCAGCAGCCCGTCGATAGACACTGAAGCTTTCTTT. This gives the protein CASSPSIDTEAFF. The whole variable domain, filled in from reference TRBV7-3 and TRBJ1-1, reads GAGVSQTPSNKVTEKGKYVELRCDPISGHTALYWYRQSLGQGPEFLIYFQGTGAADDSGLPNDRFFAVRPEGSVSTLKIQRTERGDSAVYLCASSPSIDTEAFFGQGTRLTVV.

The genes are TRBV11-2 and TRBJ1-1; D perhaps matches TRBD1 (6 bases). The CDR3 has 13 amino acids. V was pared by 6 bases and J by 4 bases, with 12 bases between. CDR1 and CDR2 (germline): SGHAT, FQNNGV. Here the CDR3 reads CASSSNRATEAFF. The CDR3 nucleotides read TGTGCCAGCAGTTCTAACAGGGCCACTGAAGCTTTCTTT.

The V call is TRBV2, the J call TRBJ1-3, with TRBD1 identical over 11 bases. The V gene's germline CDR1 is SNHLY and CDR2 FYNNEI. This CDR3 region has 16 residues. The ends lost 3 bases at V and 5 bases at J; junction bases unmatched: 6. The CDR3 loop is CASSEDRGPARNTIYF. For the CDR3, the DNA is TGTGCCAGCAGTGAGGACAGGGGGCCGGCGAGAAACACCATATATTTT.

The chain recombines TRBV3-1 (or the pseudogene TRBV3-2) with TRBJ2-7; 8 nucleotides agree with TRBD1. This CDR3 comprises 14 residues. V gave up 6 bases and J gave up 3 bases; unmatched junction bases: 7. CDR1 and CDR2 from the germline V gene are LGHDT and YNNKEL (reference sequence). CDR3: CASRPGQGDYEQYF. Here the CDR3 DNA reads TGTGCCAGCAGACCCGGACAGGGTGACTACGAGCAGTACTTC.

The chain joins TRBV6-5 to TRBJ1-2; 8 bases match TRBD1. This CDR3 is 12 amino acids long. Germline CDR1 MNHEY, CDR2 SVGAGI. J lost 7 bases, V lost 10 bases, and 8 bases had no gene match. The chain's CDR3 is CATQRTGSGYTF. The CDR3 nucleotides are TGTGCCACCCAGAGGACAGGGAGTGGCTACACCTTC.

The chain couples TRBV29-1 to TRBJ1-2; D remains unclear. Germline-derived CDR1 and CDR2 are SQVTM and ANQGSEA. The CDR3 runs 12 residues. V was pared by 7 bases and J by 6 bases, with 15 bases between. The CDR3 region is CSASRGPDGYTF. The CDR3 DNA reads as TGCAGCGCGTCTAGAGGGCCGGATGGCTACACCTTC.